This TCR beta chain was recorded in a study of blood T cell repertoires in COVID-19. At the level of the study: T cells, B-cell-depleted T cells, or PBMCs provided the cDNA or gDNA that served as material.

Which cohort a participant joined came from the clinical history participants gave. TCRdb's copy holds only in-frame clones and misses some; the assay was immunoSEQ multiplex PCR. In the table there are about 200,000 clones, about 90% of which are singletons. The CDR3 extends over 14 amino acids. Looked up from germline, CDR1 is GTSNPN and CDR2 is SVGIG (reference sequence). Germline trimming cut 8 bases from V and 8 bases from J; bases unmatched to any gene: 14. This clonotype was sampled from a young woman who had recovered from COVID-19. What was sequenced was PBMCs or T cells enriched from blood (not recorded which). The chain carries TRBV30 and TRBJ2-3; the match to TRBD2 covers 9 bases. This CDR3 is CAIATSAGGGTQYF. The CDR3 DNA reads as TGTGCCATAGCTACGAGCGCGGGGGGGGGTACGCAGTATTTT. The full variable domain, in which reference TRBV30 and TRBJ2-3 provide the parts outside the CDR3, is SQTIHQWPATLVQPVGSPLSLECTVEGTSNPNLYWYRQAAGRGLQLLFYSVGIGQISSEVPQNLSASRPQDRQFILSSKKLLLSDSGFYLCAIATSAGGGTQYFGPGTRLTVL.